This is a list of T cell receptor beta chains from one sample in a study of yellow fever vaccine responses in identical twins. One entry per CDR3 protein results from TCRdb running MiXCR on the RT-PCR reads. This table holds 20,000 to 25,000 distinct CDR3 sequences, over 75% found once. Specimen: T cells from blood (PBMCs), unsorted or a sorted subset (not recorded which), collected before or after yellow fever vaccination (not recorded which). The source is a woman aged 18 to 35 who received the yellow fever vaccine. Each CDR3 is given with its conserved first and last residue. Each record gives: clone size, V gene, J gene, D gene, CDR3 DNA, CDR3 protein. The D gene is left open where the match is weak. A row's size may be missing; if present it is once, few, many or a size class.

clone size: few; V gene: TRBV2; J gene: TRBJ1-1; D gene: .; CDR3 DNA: TGTGCCAGCAGTGACAGCCCTGACACTGAAGCTTTCTTT; CDR3 protein: CASSDSPDTEAFF
clone size: .; V gene: TRBV19; J gene: TRBJ1-1; D gene: .; CDR3 DNA: TGTGCCAGTAGTAATCTCGGGAACACTGAAGCTTTCTTT; CDR3 protein: CASSNLGNTEAFF
clone size: .; V gene: TRBV20-1; J gene: TRBJ2-4; D gene: .; CDR3 DNA: TGCAGTGCTAGAGATCTTGGGCAGGGCAGCCGCCTAGCCAAAAACATTCAGTACTTC; CDR3 protein: CSARDLGQGSRLAKNIQYF
clone size: .; V gene: TRBV29-1; J gene: TRBJ2-2; D gene: TRBD2; CDR3 DNA: TGCAGCGCAACCCCTAGACTAGCGGGATACACCGGGGAGCTGTTTTTT; CDR3 protein: CSATPRLAGYTGELFF
clone size: .; V gene: TRBV6-1; J gene: TRBJ2-5; D gene: TRBD1; CDR3 DNA: TGTGCCAGCAGTGGGGACAGTAGTGGAGAGTACTTC; CDR3 protein: CASSGDSSGEYF
clone size: .; V gene: TRBV5-6; J gene: TRBJ2-5; D gene: .; CDR3 DNA: TGTGCCAGCAGCGCAGATAATGATCTACGCCAAGAGACCCAGTACTTC; CDR3 protein: CASSADNDLRQETQYF
clone size: .; V gene: TRBV6-1; J gene: TRBJ1-5; D gene: TRBD1; CDR3 DNA: TGTGCCAGCAGTCAGACAGGGGGTAGCAATCAGCCCCAGCATTTT; CDR3 protein: CASSQTGGSNQPQHF
clone size: few; V gene: TRBV10-3; J gene: TRBJ1-1; D gene: .; CDR3 DNA: TGTGCCATCAGTGGGGGCCGGGGTGGGACTGAAGCTTTCTTT; CDR3 protein: CAISGGRGGTEAFF
clone size: .; V gene: TRBV11-1; J gene: TRBJ2-7; D gene: TRBD1; CDR3 DNA: TGTGCCAGCAGCAACCGTCAGGGGGCAAGCTCCTACGAGCAGTACTTC; CDR3 protein: CASSNRQGASSYEQYF
clone size: .; V gene: TRBV15; J gene: TRBJ2-3; D gene: .; CDR3 DNA: TGTGCCACCAGCAGATTAGATACGCAGTATTTT; CDR3 protein: CATSRLDTQYF
clone size: .; V gene: TRBV29-1; J gene: TRBJ2-1; D gene: TRBD2; CDR3 DNA: TGCAGCCCCCAACTAGCGGGGATTTACAATGAGCAGTTCTTC; CDR3 protein: CSPQLAGIYNEQFF
clone size: .; V gene: TRBV19; J gene: TRBJ1-2; D gene: TRBD1; CDR3 DNA: TGTGCCAGTGGCAGAAGGGGGCGTGATGATGGCTACACCTTC; CDR3 protein: CASGRRGRDDGYTF
clone size: .; V gene: TRBV20-1; J gene: TRBJ1-2; D gene: .; CDR3 DNA: TGCAGTGCTAGAGGCTCGGGACGCCAGCTAGGGGGCTACACCTTC; CDR3 protein: CSARGSGRQLGGYTF
clone size: .; V gene: TRBV5-1; J gene: TRBJ1-2; D gene: .; CDR3 DNA: TGCGCCAGCAGCTTGGCCACAGGATATGGCTACACCTTC; CDR3 protein: CASSLATGYGYTF